The 17 T cell receptor beta chains below come from one sample, sequenced in a study of shared clonotypes between healthy human individuals. The repertoire was sequenced with immunoSEQ multiplex PCR; TCRdb's copy has only in-frame clones and lacks some. The profile shows roughly 2.4 million clones, 95% of them singletons. The specimen was naive CD4+ T cells sorted from blood. The subset is: CD45RA+ positively selected. Receptors were obtained from a man aged 18 to 30 in good health.

This clone was seen once. CDR3 nucleotide sequence: TGTGCCAGCAGTGATTTGGGGGGGGGTCATTCACCCCTCCACTTT. Amino acids: CASSDLGGGHSPLHF. The V and J genes are TRBV2 and TRBJ1-6, with a tentative D call TRBD1 (5 bases). Trimming removed 3 bases from V and 8 bases from J, with 14 bases in between. The V gene's germline CDR1 is SNHLY and CDR2 FYNNEI. The CDR3 length is 15 residues.

The chain is built from TRBV11-2 and TRBJ2-1; D uncertain. The V gene lost 5 bases and the J gene lost 9 bases, with 20 bases spanning the gap. CDR1 is SGHAT, CDR2 FQNNGV, per germline. The CDR3 sequence is 15 residues long. The CDR3 DNA reads as TGTGCCAGCAGCCCCCTAAGAAGGGCCGTTGTTGAGCAGTTCTTC. Its translation: CASSPLRRAVVEQFF.

The rearrangement joins TRBV5-1 to TRBJ2-3; perhaps TRBD2 as D (5 bases). Trimming removed 5 bases at V and 4 bases at J, with 17 bases between. CDR3 length: 15 amino acids. Germline CDR1 is SGHRS and CDR2 is YFSETQ. The CDR3 coding sequence is TGCGCCAGCAGTATAGGGCGGGCCGCGCCAGATACGCAGTATTTT. This gives the protein CASSIGRAAPDTQYF. The complete variable domain, with remaining parts taken from reference TRBV5-1 and TRBJ2-3, reads KAGVTQTPRYLIKTRGQQVTLSCSPISGHRSVSWYQQTPGQGLQFLFEYFSETQRNKGNFPGRFSGRQFSNSRSEMNVSTLELGDSALYLCASSIGRAAPDTQYFGPGTRLTVL.

This rearrangement joins TRBV7-2 to TRBJ2-7; TRBD1 agrees at 10 bases. The CDR3 totals 15 residues. Germline CDR1 reads SGHTA; CDR2 reads FQGNSA. The ends lost 5 bases at V and 2 bases at J; junction bases unmatched: 6. CDR3 bases: TGTGCCAGCAGCGTAGACAGGGGGCAACCCTACGAGCAGTACTTC. This translates into CASSVDRGQPYEQYF. The full variable domain, rest sourced from reference TRBV7-2 and TRBJ2-7, is GAGVSQSPSNKVTEKGKDVELRCDPISGHTALYWYRQSLGQGLEFLIYFQGNSAPDKSGLPSDRFSAERTGGSVSTLTIQRTQQEDSAVYLCASSVDRGQPYEQYFGPGTRLTVT.

The gene calls are TRBV5-1 and TRBJ2-6; weak D call: TRBD2 (5 bases). The CDR3 is 15 residues long. Trimming cost V 0 bases and J 3 bases, with 7 bases left between them. Germline V gives CDR1 SGHRS, CDR2 YFSETQ. CDR3 protein: CASSLALGGANVLTF. CDR3 bases: TGCGCCAGCAGCTTGGCACTAGGTGGGGCCAACGTCCTGACTTTC.

The CDR3 loop is CASSSTGTATYEQYF. CDR3 coding DNA: TGTGCCAGCAGCTCAACCGGGACAGCGACCTACGAGCAGTACTTC. V is TRBV7-9 and J is TRBJ2-7; 7 positions match TRBD1. The length of the CDR3 is 15 residues. V gave up 4 bases and J gave up 2 bases; unmatched junction bases: 8. Germline V CDR1 and CDR2: SEHNR, FQNEAQ (reference sequence).

This chain joins TRBV27 and TRBJ1-4; 9 positions agree with TRBD1. From germline, CDR1 is MNHEY and CDR2 SMNVEV (reference sequence). V lost 2 bases, J lost 4 bases, and 2 bases stayed unmatched. The CDR3 is 15 residues long. In nucleotides, the CDR3 is TGTGCCAGCAGTTTAGGACAGGGGATTAATGAAAAACTGTTTTTT. Translated, it gives CASSLGQGINEKLFF.

The gene calls are TRBV10-3 and TRBJ1-1, with D possibly TRBD1 on 5 matching bases. With 5 bases removed from V and 0 bases from J, the gap between germline ends came to 7 bases. This CDR3 has 13 residues. Per germline, CDR1 ENHRY and CDR2 SYGVKD. The CDR3 reads CAISWGLNTEAFF. The CDR3 coding sequence is TGTGCCATCAGTTGGGGACTGAACACTGAAGCTTTCTTT.

The rearrangement uses TRBV28 and TRBJ2-1; either TRBD1 or TRBD2 may supply D (5 bases each). The CDR3 sequence is 16 residues long. The V end lost 4 bases, the J end lost 5 bases, and 18 bases lay between the germline ends. Germline V gene data show CDR1 as MDHEN and CDR2 as SYDVKM. The CDR3 here is CASSWGRAVSNNEQFF. CDR3 DNA sequence: TGTGCCAGCAGTTGGGGACGGGCGGTATCAAACAATGAGCAGTTCTTC.

This sequence joins TRBV11-3 and TRBJ2-3, with 8 bases identical to TRBD2. Germline values: CDR1 SGHNT, CDR2 YENEEA. Trimming took 0 bases from V and 12 from J; bases not matched to a gene: 5. The length of the CDR3 is 13 residues. The CDR3 DNA is TGTGCCAGCAGCTTAGATGAGGGACTAGTCCAGTATTTT. Protein product: CASSLDEGLVQYF.

This chain connects TRBV27 to TRBJ1-2; maybe TRBD1 (6 bases). Germline CDR1 and CDR2: MNHEY and SMNVEV (reference sequence). V lost 6 bases and J 8 bases, leaving 19 bases between the germline ends. The length of the CDR3 is 14 residues. The CDR3 is CASSPLGQTGGYTF. CDR3 sequence (DNA): TGTGCCAGCAGCCCTCTCGGACAGACTGGAGGCTACACCTTC.

CDR3 sequence (DNA): TGTGCCAGCACGGGGACTTTTGGGTACGAGCAGTACTTC. This sequence encodes CASTGTFGYEQYF. The rearrangement joins TRBV25-1 to TRBJ2-7; D might be TRBD2 (6 bases). The V end lost 7 bases, the J end lost 4 bases, and 14 bases lay between the germline ends. The CDR3 sequence is 13 residues long. Germline lookup yields CDR1 MGHDK and CDR2 SYGVNS.

J is TRBJ2-1 and V is TRBV18, with 10 nucleotides matching TRBD2. Trimming took 5 bases from V and 1 from J; bases not matched to a gene: 2. Germline CDR1 KGHSH, CDR2 LQKENI. This CDR3 is 15 amino acids long. The CDR3 DNA follows: TGTGCCAGCTCAAATAGCGGGGGGTCCTACAATGAGCAGTTCTTC. Its protein is CASSNSGGSYNEQFF.

This chain uses TRBV19 with TRBJ1-5, with a weak D call TRBD1 (5 bases). Germline V gene sequence: CDR1 LNHDA, CDR2 SQIVND (reference sequence). Trimming pared 5 bases from V and 7 bases from J, leaving 9 bases between. This CDR3 is 12 amino acids long. CDR3 in DNA: TGTGCCAGTAGTCTAAGGGGACAGCCCCAGCATTTT. Amino acids: CASSLRGQPQHF. Full variable domain (rest looked up from reference TRBV19 and TRBJ1-5): DGGITQSPKYLFRKEGQNVTLSCEQNLNHDAMYWYRQDPGQGLRLIYYSQIVNDFQKGDIAEGYSVSREKKESFPLTVTSAQKNPTAFYLCASSLRGQPQHFGDGTRLSIL.

In the case of this clone: The sample carries other DNA sequences with the same CDR3. This rearrangement joins TRBV27 to TRBJ2-5; either TRBD1 or TRBD2 may supply D (5 bases each). Germline CDR1 reads MNHEY; CDR2 reads SMNVEV (reference sequence). The V gene lost 3 bases and the J gene lost 4 bases, with 6 bases spanning the gap. The CDR3 is made up of 12 amino acids. The CDR3 region has the DNA TGTGCCAGCAGTTTTGGGGGAGAGACCCAGTACTTC. Its protein is CASSFGGETQYF.

The chain combines TRBV29-1 with TRBJ1-1; D is possibly TRBD1 (5 bases). Per germline, CDR1 SQVTM and CDR2 ANQGSEA. The V and J ends lost 7 bases and 3 bases respectively, with 18 bases between them. The CDR3 extends over 14 amino acids. The CDR3 spells CSAFGQGWDTEAFF. The CDR3 DNA sequence: TGCAGCGCCTTCGGCCAGGGATGGGACACTGAAGCTTTCTTT.

In its sample, this clone was seen once. The sample carries other DNA sequences with the same CDR3. This rearrangement joins TRBV15 to TRBJ2-7; weak D call: TRBD2 (5 bases). Trimming pared 1 base from V and 3 bases from J, leaving 10 bases between. CDR1 and CDR2 (germline): LNHNV, YYDKDF (reference sequence). The CDR3 is 14 residues long. The CDR3 region has the DNA TGTGCCACCAGCAGAGGAGGGCTCAGCTACGAGCAGTACTTC. Translated: CATSRGGLSYEQYF.